The 20 T cell receptor beta chains in this list originate from one sample, sequenced in a study of blood T cell repertoires in COVID-19. TCRdb keeps only in-frame clones here, not all; method: immunoSEQ multiplex PCR. The table lists some 250,000 clones, over 75% of them singletons. Sequenced sample: PBMCs or T cells enriched from blood (not recorded which). All receptors come from a woman between 50 and 59 years old who had recovered from COVID-19.

V gene TRBV3-1 (or the pseudogene TRBV3-2) combines with J gene TRBJ2-3; D possibly corresponds to TRBD1 (5 bases). The CDR3 consists of 13 residues. The germline CDR1 and CDR2 sequences are LGHDT and YNNKEL (reference sequence). V shed 7 bases and J shed 6 bases, with 14 bases lying between them. CDR3 sequence reads: CASTLGVSDTQYF. The CDR3, as DNA: TGTGCCAGCACCCTAGGGGTGAGCGATACGCAGTATTTT.

CDR3 in DNA: TGTGCCAGCAGTTCCCGGGACACCGGAGACTATGGCTACACCTTC. Its protein is CASSSRDTGDYGYTF. This chain joins TRBV6-5 and TRBJ1-2; a weak D match, TRBD1 (6 bases). V lost 4 bases and J lost 3, with 15 bases in between. CDR1 MNHEY and CDR2 SVGAGI come from the germline V gene. The CDR3 has 15 amino acids.

This chain uses TRBV19 with TRBJ1-5, with a weak D call TRBD1 (6 bases). The CDR3 has 14 residues. V was clipped by 5 bases and J by 4 bases, with 12 bases between them. CDR1 is LNHDA, CDR2 SQIVND, per germline (reference sequence). The CDR3 is CASSSYRENQPQHF. CDR3 coding DNA: TGTGCCAGTAGTTCCTACAGGGAAAATCAGCCCCAGCATTTT. Drawing the rest from reference TRBV19 and TRBJ1-5, the complete variable domain is DGGITQSPKYLFRKEGQNVTLSCEQNLNHDAMYWYRQDPGQGLRLIYYSQIVNDFQKGDIAEGYSVSREKKESFPLTVTSAQKNPTAFYLCASSSYRENQPQHFGDGTRLSIL.

The V and J genes are TRBV27 and TRBJ1-6, with D uncertain. The CDR3 is made up of 12 amino acids. V lost 2 bases, J lost 9 bases, and 5 bases lay in between. Looked up from germline, CDR1 is MNHEY and CDR2 is SMNVEV (reference sequence). DNA of the CDR3: TGTGCCAGCAGTTTAGGCCGTTCACCCCTCCACTTT. Protein product: CASSLGRSPLHF.

This clone appeared a single time. The chain links TRBV7-9 to TRBJ2-7; 8 nucleotides agree with TRBD2. This CDR3 comprises 14 residues. Per germline, CDR1 SEHNR and CDR2 FQNEAQ (reference sequence). Germline trimming cut 1 base from V and 5 bases from J; bases unmatched to any gene: 4. CDR3 nucleotides: TGTGCCAGCAGCTTAGACGGGAGGGTCAACGAGCAGTACTTC. Its translation: CASSLDGRVNEQYF.

The genes are TRBV7-9 and TRBJ1-1, with D unresolved. Germline lookup yields CDR1 SEHNR and CDR2 FQNEAQ (reference sequence). The V end was cut by 2 bases, the J end by 5 bases, with 9 bases between. The CDR3 spans 13 residues. CDR3 loop: CASSLKGGTEAFF. The DNA of the CDR3 is TGTGCCAGCAGCTTAAAGGGAGGGACTGAAGCTTTCTTT.

This rearrangement joins TRBV29-1 to TRBJ2-1, with 7 bases identical to TRBD2. The V segment lost 3 bases and the J segment 0 bases; nucleotides outside the gene matches: 2. The CDR3 length is 14 residues. CDR1 SQVTM and CDR2 ANQGSEA come from the germline V gene. The CDR3 loop is CSVDPSGSYNEQFF. In DNA form, the CDR3 reads TGCAGCGTTGACCCTAGCGGCTCCTACAATGAGCAGTTCTTC.

The sample holds one count of this clone. V and J are TRBV28 and TRBJ2-7; 7 nucleotides match TRBD1. The J segment lost 1 base and the V segment lost 10 bases, leaving 4 bases of the junction unmatched. The germline V gene encodes CDR1 MDHEN and CDR2 SYDVKM. The CDR3 totals 12 residues. In DNA, the CDR3 is TGTGCCACCGGGGACAGATCCTACGAGCAGTACTTC. Translated, it gives CATGDRSYEQYF.

The table lists this clone with a few counts. The chain has TRBV3-1 (or the pseudogene TRBV3-2) and TRBJ1-1; TRBD1 matches 7 bases. The CDR3 runs to 13 residues. Germline V lookup: CDR1 LGHDT, CDR2 YNNKEL (reference sequence). V trimming: 7 bases; J trimming: 7 bases; junction bases outside the gene matches: 9. The CDR3 loop is CASNQGRQGEAFF. CDR3 sequence (DNA): TGTGCCAGCAACCAGGGGCGACAGGGTGAAGCTTTCTTT.

This rearrangement joins TRBV4-2 to TRBJ1-2; tentative D call: TRBD1 (6 bases). V shed 3 bases and J shed 2 bases, with 10 bases lying between them. CDR1 and CDR2 from the germline V gene are LGHNA and YNFKEQ. CDR3 size: 14 residues. CDR3 nucleotide sequence: TGTGCCAGCAGCCAGATACAGGGAAACTATGGCTACACCTTC. This translates into CASSQIQGNYGYTF.

This rearrangement joins TRBV7-3 to TRBJ2-2; 11 bases map to TRBD2. Trimming cost V 2 bases and J 5 bases; bases outside gene matches: 4. This CDR3 has 16 amino acids. Germline V gene sequence: CDR1 SGHTA, CDR2 FQGTGA. The CDR3 region is CASSLGLAGGTGELFF. Written as DNA, the CDR3 is TGTGCCAGCAGCTTAGGGCTAGCGGGAGGAACCGGGGAGCTGTTTTTT. The full variable domain, rest sourced from reference TRBV7-3 and TRBJ2-2, is GAGVSQTPSNKVTEKGKYVELRCDPISGHTALYWYRQSLGQGPEFLIYFQGTGAADDSGLPNDRFFAVRPEGSVSTLKIQRTERGDSAVYLCASSLGLAGGTGELFFGEGSRLTVL.

This clone occurred many times. The chain links TRBV11-2 to TRBJ1-4, with 10 bases that match TRBD1. Unmatched junction bases numbered 10, after V lost 6 bases and J lost 6 bases. The germline V gene has CDR1 SGHAT and CDR2 FQNNGV. This CDR3 has 16 amino acids. CDR3 region: CASSSAGTGVDEKLFF. CDR3 nucleotides: TGTGCCAGCAGTTCCGCCGGGACAGGGGTGGATGAAAAACTGTTTTTT. The whole variable domain, remainder taken from reference TRBV11-2 and TRBJ1-4, is EAGVAQSPRYKIIEKRQSVAFWCNPISGHATLYWYQQILGQGPKLLIQFQNNGVVDDSQLPKDRFSAERLKGVDSTLKIQPAKLEDSAVYLCASSSAGTGVDEKLFFGSGTQLSVL.

The V gene is TRBV5-1, the J gene TRBJ2-3, with D possibly TRBD1 on 5 matching bases. Germline CDR1 and CDR2: SGHRS and YFSETQ. The CDR3 is made up of 15 amino acids. Trimming took 0 bases from V and 4 from J, leaving 12 bases between them. In DNA form, the CDR3 reads TGCGCCAGCAGCTTGGGCAGGGCTTACTCAGATACGCAGTATTTT. Its translation: CASSLGRAYSDTQYF.

The chain is built from TRBV19 and TRBJ2-3; TRBD2 might be the D (6 bases). Germline values: CDR1 LNHDA, CDR2 SQIVND (reference sequence). This CDR3 is 14 amino acids long. V gave up 5 bases and J gave up 6 bases, with 15 bases separating them. CDR3 loop: CASSPRRAGDTQYF. The CDR3 bases are TGTGCCAGTAGTCCCCGCCGGGCGGGGGATACGCAGTATTTT. The entire variable domain, with the rest obtained from reference TRBV19 and TRBJ2-3, is as follows: DGGITQSPKYLFRKEGQNVTLSCEQNLNHDAMYWYRQDPGQGLRLIYYSQIVNDFQKGDIAEGYSVSREKKESFPLTVTSAQKNPTAFYLCASSPRRAGDTQYFGPGTRLTVL.

This clone was seen more than once but under ten times. The V and J genes are TRBV4-1 and TRBJ1-4; 9 bases are shared with TRBD1. Germline V gives CDR1 MGHRA, CDR2 YSYEKL. This CDR3 region has 16 residues. After removal of 3 bases from V and 8 bases from J, the junction contained 10 bases not matched to a gene. The CDR3, as DNA: TGCGCCAGCAGCCAGCCGGGACAGGGACGACGAGAAAAACTGTTTTTT. Amino acid sequence: CASSQPGQGRREKLFF.

The rearrangement uses TRBV28 and TRBJ1-5, with TRBD1 matching over 12 bases. The CDR3 extends over 18 amino acids. With V trimmed by 4 bases and J by 2 bases, 9 bases remained unmatched. CDR1 is MDHEN, CDR2 SYDVKM, per germline. CDR3: CASSSPGTGGRGNQPQHF. CDR3 coding DNA: TGTGCCAGCAGTTCCCCCGGGACAGGGGGCAGGGGCAATCAGCCCCAGCATTTT.

V usage is TRBV5-4 and J usage is TRBJ1-2, with 7 bases matching TRBD1. CDR1 and CDR2 from the germline V gene are SGHNT and YYREEE (reference sequence). This CDR3 spans 14 amino acids. V was clipped by 0 bases and J by 5 bases; unmatched bases: 4. The CDR3 DNA follows: TGTGCCAGCAGCTTGGAGGGGGCCCTATATGGCTACACCTTC. Residues: CASSLEGALYGYTF.

V gene TRBV19 combines with J gene TRBJ2-7, with 12 positions matching TRBD1. CDR1 LNHDA and CDR2 SQIVND come from the germline V gene (reference sequence). The CDR3 is 14 residues long. The junction had 5 bases not matched to a gene; V was cut back by 6 bases and J by 5 bases. Here the CDR3 reads CASSRDRGHNEQYF. The DNA for the CDR3 is TGTGCCAGTAGCCGGGACAGGGGGCACAACGAGCAGTACTTC.

The chain links TRBV5-1 to TRBJ2-2; no firm D call. The CDR3 length is 17 residues. The V gene lost 4 bases and the J gene lost 6 bases, with 22 bases spanning the gap. CDR1 is SGHRS, CDR2 YFSETQ, per germline. The CDR3 sequence: CASSPNSKSRGPGELFF. The CDR3 DNA reads as TGCGCCAGCAGCCCCAACTCTAAGTCCAGAGGCCCCGGGGAGCTGTTTTTT.

This sequence joins TRBV11-2 and TRBJ1-5, with 8 bases matching TRBD1. Germline loops: CDR1 SGHAT, CDR2 FQNNGV. Germline trimming cut 4 bases from V and 2 bases from J; bases unmatched to any gene: 10. The CDR3 is 17 amino acids. The CDR3 reads CASSSGQGGIRNQPQHF. CDR3 coding DNA: TGTGCCAGCAGCTCCGGACAGGGAGGGATCCGCAATCAGCCCCAGCATTTT.